The 30 T cell receptor beta chains below come from one sample, sequenced in a study of T cell responses to AZD1222 COVID-19 vaccine. Using immunoSEQ multiplex PCR, the repertoire was profiled, and TCRdb retains in-frame clones only, with some absent. The profile shows 170,000 or so clones, around 93% of them singletons. Sequencing was performed on peripheral blood, taken 28 days after the second dose of the MenACWY control vaccine. These receptors all stem from an adult who received the MenACWY meningococcal vaccine as a control.

The chain recombines TRBV7-8 with TRBJ2-5; D tentatively fits TRBD1 or TRBD2 (6 bases each). In germline, CDR1 is SGHVS, CDR2 FQNEAQ. The CDR3 sequence is 17 residues long. V dropped 2 bases and J dropped 4 bases, with 20 bases sitting between them. This CDR3 reads CASSLISGGGGIETQYF. The CDR3, as DNA: TGTGCCAGCAGCTTAATCTCCGGGGGCGGAGGGATAGAGACCCAGTACTTC.

This chain connects TRBV18 to TRBJ1-1; D is unclear. The V gene lost 3 bases and the J gene lost 5 bases, with 13 bases spanning the gap. Looked up from germline, CDR1 is KGHSH and CDR2 is LQKENI. The CDR3 is 14 residues long. DNA of the CDR3: TGTGCCAGCTCACCGGCTGGGATGGGGACTGAAGCTTTCTTT. Protein sequence: CASSPAGMGTEAFF.

This clone was picked up one time. The CDR3 here is CASSYTPGTSKETQYF. In nucleotides, the CDR3 is TGTGCCAGCAGCTATACCCCTGGGACTAGCAAGGAGACCCAGTACTTC. This sequence joins TRBV6-2 or TRBV6-3 and TRBJ2-5; 9 nucleotides agree with TRBD2. Trimming took 6 bases from V and 5 from J; bases not matched to a gene: 13. CDR3 length: 16 residues. In germline, CDR1 is MNHEY, CDR2 SVGEGT.

This chain links TRBV3-1 (or the pseudogene TRBV3-2) with TRBJ1-4; D gene ambiguous. The V gene lost 4 bases and the J gene lost 6 bases, with 15 bases spanning the gap. CDR1 LGHDT and CDR2 YNNKEL come from the germline V gene (reference sequence). This CDR3 region has 15 residues. The CDR3, as DNA: TGTGCCAGCAGCCTCGGTTTGGCCCTCGATGAAAAACTGTTTTTT. As protein: CASSLGLALDEKLFF.

This clone was detected only once. The chain carries TRBV24-1 and TRBJ2-2, with D maybe TRBD1 (6 bases). CDR1 KGHDR and CDR2 SFDVKD come from the germline V gene. The CDR3 runs to 11 residues. Trimming removed 12 bases at V and 5 bases at J, with 9 bases between. The CDR3 bases are TGTGCCTCCCAGGGGACCGGGGAGCTGTTTTTT. It codes for CASQGTGELFF.

This clone was observed a single time. Distinct nucleotide sequences in the sample also encode this CDR3. CDR3 coding DNA: TGCGCCAGCAGCTTGGGACAGGGGGGTGATCAGCCCCAGCATTTT. It specifies CASSLGQGGDQPQHF. V and J are TRBV5-1 and TRBJ1-5; 9 bases line up with TRBD1. Germline CDR1 reads SGHRS; CDR2 reads YFSETQ. The CDR3 extends over 15 amino acids. The J segment lost 5 bases and the V segment lost 0 bases, leaving 3 bases of the junction unmatched.

The rearrangement joins TRBV7-9 to TRBJ1-4; TRBD1 matches at 10 bases. Germline V gene sequence: CDR1 SEHNR, CDR2 FQNEAQ (reference sequence). The CDR3 spans 15 residues. J gave up 5 bases and V 5 bases, and 5 bases lay outside the gene matches. The CDR3 sequence is CASSGPGQGNEKLFF. CDR3 bases: TGTGCCAGCAGCGGACCGGGACAGGGGAATGAAAAACTGTTTTTT. Full variable domain (outside the CDR3, taken from reference TRBV7-9 and TRBJ1-4): DTGVSQNPRHKITKRGQNVTFRCDPISEHNRLYWYRQTLGQGPEFLTYFQNEAQLEKSRLLSDRFSAERPKGSFSTLEIQRTEQGDSAMYLCASSGPGQGNEKLFFGSGTQLSVL.

The gene calls are TRBV6-1 and TRBJ1-1; D is unresolved. This CDR3 comprises 14 residues. CDR1 and CDR2 (germline): MNHNS, SASEGT. Trimming cost V 3 bases and J 5 bases, with 13 bases left between them. The CDR3 sequence: CASSEVGRGTEAFF. For the CDR3, the DNA is TGTGCCAGCAGTGAGGTCGGGCGGGGAACTGAAGCTTTCTTT.

The chain links TRBV28 to TRBJ2-1, with TRBD1 matching 10 bases. In germline, CDR1 is MDHEN, CDR2 SYDVKM. Losses at the gene ends were 3 bases for V and 5 bases for J; bases not matched to a gene: 4. This CDR3 comprises 15 residues. The CDR3 bases are TGTGCCAGCAGTTTTGGACAGGGGGTAAACAATGAGCAGTTCTTC. Its protein is CASSFGQGVNNEQFF.

The chain links TRBV18 to TRBJ1-2, with 7 positions matching TRBD1. Germline CDR1 is KGHSH and CDR2 is LQKENI. V was clipped by 3 bases and J by 8 bases; unmatched bases: 6. The CDR3 is 13 amino acids. The CDR3 loop reads CASSPGQGEGYTF. For the CDR3, the DNA is TGTGCCAGCTCACCGGGGCAGGGGGAAGGCTACACCTTC.

The V and J genes are TRBV30 and TRBJ1-1, with D maybe TRBD1 (5 bases). This CDR3 region has 14 residues. Between the trimmed V and J ends, which lost 0 bases and 3 bases, there was a span of 11 bases. Germline assignment: CDR1 GTSNPN and CDR2 SVGIG (reference sequence). The CDR3 DNA is TGTGCCTGGAGTGTACTAGGGGTAGACACTGAAGCTTTCTTT. Translation: CAWSVLGVDTEAFF.

V and J are TRBV27 and TRBJ2-7; no firm D call. In germline, CDR1 is MNHEY, CDR2 SMNVEV (reference sequence). The CDR3 sequence is 12 residues long. Trimming removed 6 bases at V and 2 bases at J, with 8 bases between. The CDR3 DNA is TGTGCCAGCAGCCGAAGTCCCTACGAGCAGTACTTC. Amino acids: CASSRSPYEQYF.

The J gene is TRBJ2-7, the V gene TRBV5-1; the match to TRBD1 covers 11 bases. CDR1 and CDR2 (germline): SGHRS, YFSETQ. There are 14 residues in the CDR3. Trimming at V came to 4 bases and at J to 2 bases, leaving 2 bases not matched to a gene. The CDR3 reads CASSTGQGAYEQYF. In DNA form, the CDR3 reads TGCGCCAGCAGCACGGGACAGGGGGCCTACGAGCAGTACTTC.

V is TRBV6-1 and J is TRBJ1-5, with D possibly matching TRBD1 (6 bases). Germline loops: CDR1 MNHNS, CDR2 SASEGT. V was trimmed by 3 bases and J by 6 bases, leaving 12 bases between them. The CDR3 is 14 residues long. The CDR3 protein is CASSDGGGIQPQHF. CDR3 sequence (DNA): TGTGCCAGCAGTGATGGGGGGGGCATTCAGCCCCAGCATTTT.

This chain connects TRBV3-1 (or the pseudogene TRBV3-2) to TRBJ2-1, with 7 bases fitting TRBD2. CDR1 LGHDT and CDR2 YNNKEL come from the germline V gene (reference sequence). The J segment lost 6 bases and the V segment lost 1 base, leaving 3 bases of the junction unmatched. The CDR3 consists of 14 residues. This chain's CDR3 is CASSQGLASNEQFF. CDR3 coding DNA: TGTGCCAGCAGCCAAGGACTAGCTAGCAATGAGCAGTTCTTC.

The chain's CDR3 is CASSWSFNQPQHF. In nucleotides, the CDR3 is TGTGCCAGCAGTTGGAGCTTCAATCAGCCCCAGCATTTT. J is TRBJ1-5 and V is TRBV27; no definite D call. The length of the CDR3 is 13 residues. Trimming took 4 bases from V and 3 from J, leaving 7 bases between them. Germline V lookup: CDR1 MNHEY, CDR2 SMNVEV (reference sequence).

The rearrangement links TRBV5-1 to TRBJ1-2; a weak D match, TRBD1 (5 bases). The germline V and J ends were trimmed by 2 bases and 4 bases, with 12 bases remaining between them. This CDR3 has 14 amino acids. CDR1 is SGHRS and CDR2 is YFSETQ in the germline V gene. The CDR3 spells CASSLAQGAYGYTF. In DNA form, the CDR3 reads TGCGCCAGCAGCTTAGCCCAGGGTGCCTATGGCTACACCTTC.

The V and J genes are TRBV5-1 and TRBJ2-7, with D possibly called TRBD1 or TRBD2 (5 bases each). The CDR3 has 12 amino acids. V was cut by 0 bases and J by 6 bases, with 7 bases left in between. Germline lookup yields CDR1 SGHRS and CDR2 YFSETQ. The CDR3 coding sequence is TGCGCCAGCAGCTTGGCCGGGACCGAGCAGTACTTC. Amino acids: CASSLAGTEQYF.

The chain carries TRBV10-2 and TRBJ1-2; 9 bases map to TRBD1. Germline V CDR1 and CDR2: WSHSY, SAAADI. The CDR3 covers 13 residues. The V gene end was trimmed by 7 bases and the J gene end by 8 bases; junction bases not matched to a gene: 8. CDR3 nucleotides: TGCGCCAGCACGTTGGACAGGGGAAGCGGCTACACCTTC. Its protein product is CASTLDRGSGYTF.

The rearrangement links TRBV4-1 to TRBJ1-4; no definite D call. This CDR3 comprises 16 residues. CDR1 and CDR2 (germline): MGHRA, YSYEKL. V shed 0 bases and J shed 1 base, with 9 bases lying between them. Written as DNA, the CDR3 is TGCGCCAGCAGCCAAGATCAGCCGGGAACTAATGAAAAACTGTTTTTT. Protein sequence: CASSQDQPGTNEKLFF.

V is TRBV7-2 and J is TRBJ1-2; D might be TRBD1 (5 bases). The CDR3 has 13 residues. Germline V gene lookup returns CDR1 SGHTA and CDR2 FQGNSA. Trimming cost V 4 bases and J 8 bases, with 14 bases left between them. This chain's CDR3 is CASSSASGDGYTF. The DNA for the CDR3 is TGTGCCAGCAGCTCTGCATCGGGGGACGGCTACACCTTC.

The chain is built from TRBV30 and TRBJ1-5; D is perhaps TRBD1 (6 bases). The ends were cut back, 2 bases at V and 2 bases at J, with 7 bases in the middle. The CDR3 is made up of 13 amino acids. Germline CDR1 reads GTSNPN; CDR2 reads SVGIG (reference sequence). CDR3 region: CAWSSGGNQPQHF. The CDR3, as DNA: TGTGCCTGGAGTTCAGGGGGCAATCAGCCCCAGCATTTT. Filled out from reference TRBV30 and TRBJ1-5, the complete variable domain reads SQTIHQWPATLVQPVGSPLSLECTVEGTSNPNLYWYRQAAGRGLQLLFYSVGIGQISSEVPQNLSASRPQDRQFILSSKKLLLSDSGFYLCAWSSGGNQPQHFGDGTRLSIL.

This chain uses TRBV4-1 with TRBJ1-4; no definite D call. This CDR3 spans 13 amino acids. V lost 1 base to trimming and J lost 4 bases, with 4 bases between them. Germline V gene data show CDR1 as MGHRA and CDR2 as YSYEKL. The chain's CDR3 is CASSQVFNEKLFF. The DNA of the CDR3 is TGCGCCAGCAGCCAAGTCTTTAATGAAAAACTGTTTTTT.

The J gene is TRBJ2-7, the V gene TRBV10-3; D may match TRBD1 or TRBD2 (7 bases each). From germline, CDR1 is ENHRY and CDR2 SYGVKD. This CDR3 comprises 15 residues. V was clipped by 4 bases and J by 3 bases, with 16 bases between them. CDR3 amino acids: CAISARAGGGYEQYF. Written as DNA, the CDR3 is TGTGCCATCAGTGCCCGGGCAGGGGGGGGCTACGAGCAGTACTTC.

A note on this clone: The sample has other DNA sequences that encode this CDR3 too. The chain carries TRBV5-6 and TRBJ1-5; D is ambiguous. This CDR3 is built from 15 residues. V was trimmed by 1 base and J by 2 bases, leaving 10 bases between them. Germline V CDR1 and CDR2: SGHDT, YYEEEE. Here the CDR3 reads CASSLRFSGNQPQHF. The CDR3 region has the DNA TGTGCCAGCAGCTTGCGTTTTAGTGGCAATCAGCCCCAGCATTTT.

The chain uses TRBV7-8 and TRBJ1-5, with unresolved D. V was trimmed by 3 bases and J by 3 bases, leaving 9 bases between them. Germline CDR1 and CDR2: SGHVS and FQNEAQ. The CDR3 covers 14 residues. CDR3 region: CASSFTAINQPQHF. The CDR3 DNA reads as TGTGCCAGCAGCTTTACAGCCATCAATCAGCCCCAGCATTTT.

The CDR3 region is CASSAQGGGLNTEAFF. For the CDR3, the DNA is TGTGCCAGCAGTGCACAGGGAGGTGGTTTGAACACTGAAGCTTTCTTT. This chain links TRBV6-1 with TRBJ1-1; a possible D gene is TRBD1 (6 bases). CDR3 length equals 16 residues. V lost 4 bases to trimming and J lost 0 bases, with 15 bases between them. Germline V lookup: CDR1 MNHNS, CDR2 SASEGT.

CDR3 amino acids: CASSFQASYGYTF. CDR3 DNA: TGTGCCAGCAGCTTTCAGGCCTCCTATGGCTACACCTTC. The chain is built from TRBV7-3 and TRBJ1-2, with D hard to call. Trimming took 3 bases from V and 4 from J, leaving 9 bases between them. The germline gives CDR1 SGHTA, CDR2 FQGTGA. The length of the CDR3 is 13 residues.

A single count supports this clone. V is TRBV30 and J is TRBJ1-1; tentatively, D is TRBD1 (6 bases). The germline CDR1 and CDR2 sequences are GTSNPN and SVGIG (reference sequence). V dropped 2 bases and J dropped 6 bases, with 13 bases sitting between them. CDR3 length equals 13 residues. The CDR3 sequence: CAWSTRGKAEAFF. CDR3 DNA sequence: TGTGCCTGGAGTACCAGGGGAAAGGCTGAAGCTTTCTTT.

Details on this clone: The same CDR3 also results from other DNA sequences found in this sample. This chain joins TRBV3-1 (or the pseudogene TRBV3-2) and TRBJ1-1; tentatively, D is TRBD1 (6 bases). Per the germline V gene, CDR1 is LGHDT and CDR2 is YNNKEL (reference sequence). Deletions cut 9 bases from V and 2 bases from J, with 10 bases between. The CDR3 is 12 residues long. The DNA of the CDR3 is TGTGCCAGTAGCAGGGGCAACACTGAAGCTTTCTTT. Translating gives CASSRGNTEAFF.